The 6 T cell receptor beta chains reported below all come from one sample, sequenced in a study of technical replicates of blood from a handful of donors. The assay was immunoSEQ multiplex PCR, and TCRdb's table has in-frame clones only and misses some. The sample consists of about 84,000 clones, around 97% of them appearing once. The sample taken for sequencing was T cells isolated from PBMCs. Every receptor here comes from a human donor in good health.

The chain carries TRBV30 and TRBJ2-7, with D maybe TRBD1 (5 bases). Germline V gene data show CDR1 as GTSNPN and CDR2 as SVGIG (reference sequence). The CDR3 loop spans 14 amino acids. The CDR3 DNA reads as TGTGCGTATGAAGGACCCTGGGGCAACATGGAGCAGTACTTC. This codes for CAYEGPWGNMEQYF.

The chain combines TRBV6-4 with TRBJ2-1; the D gene is possibly TRBD1 (6 bases). Trimming stripped 5 bases from V and 7 bases from J, with 18 bases between. Germline V CDR1 and CDR2: MRHNA, SNTAGT. The CDR3 loop spans 15 amino acids. The CDR3 loop is CASSPYLTGPNEQFF. The DNA for the CDR3 is TGTGCCAGCAGTCCTTACCTGACAGGTCCTAATGAGCAGTTCTTC.

DNA of the CDR3: TGTGCCAGCAGTCCAGACAGTGCCTCCTACAATGAGCAGTTCTTC. Translating gives CASSPDSASYNEQFF. V is TRBV27 and J is TRBJ2-1, with D perhaps matching TRBD1 (5 bases). CDR3 length: 15 amino acids. The germline V gene encodes CDR1 MNHEY and CDR2 SMNVEV (reference sequence). The V gene lost 5 bases and the J gene lost 0 bases, with 11 bases spanning the gap.

The chain carries TRBV12-5 and TRBJ2-1, with TRBD1 identical over 9 bases. V was clipped by 0 bases and J by 6 bases; unmatched bases: 9. The CDR3 has 17 amino acids. CDR1 and CDR2 (germline): LGHNT, FRNRAP. CDR3 sequence reads: CASGLVSGQGLGNEQFF. As DNA, the CDR3 is TGTGCTAGTGGTTTGGTATCGGGACAGGGCTTGGGCAATGAGCAGTTCTTC.

CDR3 in DNA: TGCGCCAGCAGCCAAGGGAAGAGGACTAGCGATGACTACGAGCAGTACTTC. Translation: CASSQGKRTSDDYEQYF. The J gene is TRBJ2-7, the V gene TRBV4-1, with 9 positions matching TRBD2. CDR1 is MGHRA, CDR2 YSYEKL, per germline. The CDR3 spans 17 residues. The ends lost 1 base at V and 3 bases at J; junction bases unmatched: 10.

The rearrangement joins TRBV27 to TRBJ2-1; D is ambiguous. Deletions cut 10 bases from V and 5 bases from J, with 18 bases between. CDR3 length equals 14 residues. Germline CDR1 MNHEY, CDR2 SMNVEV (reference sequence). The CDR3 DNA follows: TGTGCCACTAGAGACCCCACCATCGACAATGAGCAGTTCTTC. Encoded protein: CATRDPTIDNEQFF.